The source of this TCR beta chain is a study of shared clonotypes between healthy human individuals. Germline lookup yields CDR1 PRHDT and CDR2 FYEKMQ (reference sequence). The CDR3 has 15 residues. The junction had 0 bases not matched to a gene; V was cut back by 4 bases and J by 0 bases. Clones were sequenced by immunoSEQ multiplex PCR, and TCRdb holds only the in-frame ones, with some missing. The repertoire holds about 95,000 clones, with less than 80% as singletons. The sequenced sample was memory CD8+ T cells sorted from blood. Subset described: CD45RO+ cells pooled with CCR7-negative TemRA cells. V usage is TRBV13 and J usage is TRBJ2-1; 10 bases match TRBD2. This TCR was recovered from a man younger than 45 in good health. DNA of the CDR3: TGTGCCAGCAGCTCTAGCGGGAGCTCCTACAATGAGCAGTTCTTC. This codes for CASSSSGSSYNEQFF.